The source of this T cell receptor beta chain is a study of blood T cells in healthy people across ages. The study's findings and limits: Among T cells, TCR beta diversity per million cells dropped roughly linearly as age rose.

Then a second PCR, running roughly 6 to 12 cycles, was carried out with a sample-barcoded 5' primer and a J-beta primer mix. TCRdb processed the 5' RACE reads anew with MiXCR; each CDR3 protein has one entry. Here the sample spans hundreds of thousands of distinct CDR3 sequences, 25% to 30% being singletons. This clonotype was seen a handful of times. What it binds is not known. Collection of roughly 9.6 milliliters of peripheral blood was performed for each donor. In addition, the sample was reused for a study of T cells of mothers and their children. That report adds: Healthy Caucasian mothers, three in number, and their six children were the donors. It was related mother-child pairs that showed slightly higher overlap than unrelated pairs, without reaching significance.

The receptor's source is a boy aged 5-17 years in good health. Sequencing input: blood.

CDR3: CATSDSRTGIAKNIQYF. CDR3 DNA sequence: TGTGCCACCAGTGATTCGAGGACAGGGATAGCCAAAAACATTCAGTACTTC. V gene TRBV24-1 combines with J gene TRBJ2-4, with 8 bases identical to TRBD1. CDR1 is KGHDR and CDR2 is SFDVKD in the germline V gene. The CDR3 runs to 17 residues. The junction had 5 bases not matched to a gene; V was cut back by 2 bases and J by 0 bases.